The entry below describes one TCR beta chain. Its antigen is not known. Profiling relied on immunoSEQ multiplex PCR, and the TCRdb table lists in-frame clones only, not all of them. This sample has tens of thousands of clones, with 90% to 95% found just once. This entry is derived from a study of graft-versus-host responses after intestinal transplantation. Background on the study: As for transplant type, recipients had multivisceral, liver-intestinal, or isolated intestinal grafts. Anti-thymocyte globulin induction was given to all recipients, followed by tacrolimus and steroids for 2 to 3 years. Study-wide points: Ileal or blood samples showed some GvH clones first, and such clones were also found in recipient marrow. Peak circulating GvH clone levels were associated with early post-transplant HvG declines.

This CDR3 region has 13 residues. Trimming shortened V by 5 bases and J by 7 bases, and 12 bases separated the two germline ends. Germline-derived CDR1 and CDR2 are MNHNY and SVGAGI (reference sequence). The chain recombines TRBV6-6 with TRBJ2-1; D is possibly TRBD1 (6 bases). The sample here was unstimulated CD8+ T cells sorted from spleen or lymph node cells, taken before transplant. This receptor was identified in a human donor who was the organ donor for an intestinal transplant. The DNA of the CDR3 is TGTGCCAGCAGTACCGGACAGCTTAATGAGCAGTTCTTC. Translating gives CASSTGQLNEQFF.